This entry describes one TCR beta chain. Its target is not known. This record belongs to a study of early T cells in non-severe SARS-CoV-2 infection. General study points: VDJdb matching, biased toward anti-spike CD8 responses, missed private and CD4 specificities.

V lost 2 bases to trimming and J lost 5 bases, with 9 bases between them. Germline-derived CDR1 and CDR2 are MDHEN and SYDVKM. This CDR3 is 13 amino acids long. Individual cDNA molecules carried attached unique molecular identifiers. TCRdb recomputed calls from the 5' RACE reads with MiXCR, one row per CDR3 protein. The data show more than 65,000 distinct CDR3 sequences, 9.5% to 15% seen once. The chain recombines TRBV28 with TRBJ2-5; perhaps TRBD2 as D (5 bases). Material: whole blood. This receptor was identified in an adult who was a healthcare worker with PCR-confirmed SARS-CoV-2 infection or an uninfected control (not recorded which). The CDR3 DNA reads TGTGCCAGCAGTTTACGCGGGTTGGAGACCCAGTACTTC. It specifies CASSLRGLETQYF.